Listed below are T cell receptor beta chains from one sample, sequenced in a study of vaccination and CD4 T cells after COVID-19. These receptors lack a known antigen. A single record per CDR3 protein comes from TCRdb applying MiXCR to the PCR reads. This sample has tens of thousands of distinct CDR3 sequences, with 65% to 70% found just once. The specimen was CD4+ T cells from blood, cultured in vitro. These receptors were obtained from a human donor who had recovered from COVID-19. Each CDR3 is given with its conserved first and last residue.

v_gene,len,j_gene,CDR3aa
TRBV20-1,15,TRBJ2-3,CSAQGLAGGPDTQYF
TRBV6-2/TRBV6-3,16,TRBJ1-1,CASSLVKGGLNTEAFF
TRBV7-9,14,TRBJ1-2,CASSAGDRPYGYTF
TRBV25-1,16,TRBJ1-2,CASSEFQVGGNYGYTF
TRBV15,17,TRBJ1-5,CATSRVYDRVDNQPQHF
TRBV15,14,TRBJ2-7,CATSRDVRDNEQYF
TRBV7-8,11,TRBJ2-3,CASSLGEAQYF
TRBV7-2,21,TRBJ2-6,CASSLRPPREEGQGGANVLTF
TRBV6-5,13,TRBJ1-1,CASSYDWDSEAFF
TRBV11-3,12,TRBJ1-2,CASSYLRYGYTF
TRBV6-1,13,TRBJ2-1,CASSRQGAGEQFF
TRBV20-1,15,TRBJ1-2,CSAAPGQGAKYGYTF
TRBV20-1,12,TRBJ2-5,CSARSERETQYF
TRBV24-1,13,TRBJ2-7,CATSDDHGREQYF
TRBV7-2,13,TRBJ1-1,CASSPVRATEAFF
TRBV2,14,TRBJ1-1,CASRFDKLSTEAFF
TRBV6-1,13,TRBJ2-2,CASSGGRTGELFF
TRBV10-3,15,TRBJ1-2,CAISESGTGGYGYTF
TRBV5-1,15,TRBJ2-7,CASSARQGSPYEQYF
TRBV6-2/TRBV6-3,16,TRBJ1-5,CASSDSGTGSNQPQHF
TRBV5-1,16,TRBJ2-5,CASSLALAGAGETQYF
TRBV6-1,15,TRBJ1-2,CASSPRTPPDYGYTF
TRBV11-3,12,TRBJ2-7,CASSSLNGEQYF
TRBV12-3/TRBV12-4,14,TRBJ1-2,CASSSSTAPGGYTF
TRBV11-3,15,TRBJ2-7,CASSRLAGVPSEQYF
TRBV27,15,TRBJ1-5,CASSFSIGGNQPQHF
TRBV6-5,12,TRBJ1-5,CASSYGNQPQHF
TRBV6-5,16,TRBJ1-5,CASSYSWGYSNQPQHF
TRBV30,14,TRBJ1-6,CAWSRGQDNSPLHF
TRBV24-1,15,TRBJ1-1,CATSDLSGVNTEAFF
TRBV5-1,14,TRBJ1-5,CASSSLGGRSPQHF
TRBV7-2,17,TRBJ2-1,CASSPGPSASGSNEQFF
TRBV10-3,16,TRBJ2-2,CAISERDRVDAGELFF
TRBV30,15,TRBJ1-6,CAWSVGTGVNSPLHF
TRBV23-1,13,TRBJ1-2,CASVPGLSNGYTF
TRBV27,15,TRBJ2-2,CASTLTGPNTGELFF
TRBV19,16,TRBJ1-1,CASSRLTTGLNTEAFF
TRBV25-1,14,TRBJ2-7,CASSGTGGSYEQYF
TRBV12-3/TRBV12-4,16,TRBJ1-2,CASSLAGQYLVDGYTF
TRBV20-1,14,TRBJ2-3,CSASSAGGADTQYF
TRBV20-1,14,TRBJ2-3,CSARIPTSADTQYF